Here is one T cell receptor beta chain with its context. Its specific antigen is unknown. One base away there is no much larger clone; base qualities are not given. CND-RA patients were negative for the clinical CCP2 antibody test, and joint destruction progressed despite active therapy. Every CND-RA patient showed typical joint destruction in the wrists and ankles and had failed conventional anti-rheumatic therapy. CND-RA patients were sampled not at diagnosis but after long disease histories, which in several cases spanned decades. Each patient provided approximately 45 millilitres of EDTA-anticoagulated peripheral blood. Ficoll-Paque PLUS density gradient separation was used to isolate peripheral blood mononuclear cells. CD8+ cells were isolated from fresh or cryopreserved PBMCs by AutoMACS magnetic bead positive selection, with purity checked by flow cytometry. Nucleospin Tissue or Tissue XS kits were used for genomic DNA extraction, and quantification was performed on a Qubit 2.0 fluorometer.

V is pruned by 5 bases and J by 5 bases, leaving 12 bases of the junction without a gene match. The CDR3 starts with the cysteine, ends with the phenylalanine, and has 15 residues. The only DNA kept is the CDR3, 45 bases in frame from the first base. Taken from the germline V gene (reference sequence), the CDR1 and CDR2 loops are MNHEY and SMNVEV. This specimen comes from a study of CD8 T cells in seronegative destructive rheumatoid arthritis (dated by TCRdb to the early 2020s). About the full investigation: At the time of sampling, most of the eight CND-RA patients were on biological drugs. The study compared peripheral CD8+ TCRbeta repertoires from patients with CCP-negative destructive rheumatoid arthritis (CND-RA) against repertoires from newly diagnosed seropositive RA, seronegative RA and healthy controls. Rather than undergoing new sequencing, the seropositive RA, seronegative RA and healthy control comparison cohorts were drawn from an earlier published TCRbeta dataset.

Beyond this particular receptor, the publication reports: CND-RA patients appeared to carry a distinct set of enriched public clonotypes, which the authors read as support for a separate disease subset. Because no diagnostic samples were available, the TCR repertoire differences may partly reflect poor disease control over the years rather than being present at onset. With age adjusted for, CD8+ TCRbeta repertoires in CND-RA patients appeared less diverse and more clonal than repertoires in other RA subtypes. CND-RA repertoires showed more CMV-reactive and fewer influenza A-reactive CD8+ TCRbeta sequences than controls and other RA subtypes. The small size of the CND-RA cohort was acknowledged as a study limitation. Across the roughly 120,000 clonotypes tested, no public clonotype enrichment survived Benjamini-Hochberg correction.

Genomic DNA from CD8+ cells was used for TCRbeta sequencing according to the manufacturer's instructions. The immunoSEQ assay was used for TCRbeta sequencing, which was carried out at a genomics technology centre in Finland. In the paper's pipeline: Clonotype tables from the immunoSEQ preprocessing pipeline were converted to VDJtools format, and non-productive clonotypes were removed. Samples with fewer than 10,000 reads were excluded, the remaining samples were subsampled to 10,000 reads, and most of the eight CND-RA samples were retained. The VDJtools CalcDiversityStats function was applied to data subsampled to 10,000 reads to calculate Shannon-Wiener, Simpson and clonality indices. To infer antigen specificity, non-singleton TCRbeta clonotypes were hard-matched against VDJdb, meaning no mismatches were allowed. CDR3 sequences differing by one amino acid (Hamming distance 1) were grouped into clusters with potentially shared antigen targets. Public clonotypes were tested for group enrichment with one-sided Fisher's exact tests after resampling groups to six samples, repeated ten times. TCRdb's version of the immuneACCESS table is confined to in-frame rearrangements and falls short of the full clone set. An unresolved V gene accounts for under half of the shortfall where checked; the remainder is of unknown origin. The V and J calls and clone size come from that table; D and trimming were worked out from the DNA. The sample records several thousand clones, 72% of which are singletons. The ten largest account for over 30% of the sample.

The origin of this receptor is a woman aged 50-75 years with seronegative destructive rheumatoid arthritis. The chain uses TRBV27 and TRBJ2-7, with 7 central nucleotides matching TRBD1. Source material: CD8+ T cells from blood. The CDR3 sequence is CASSPDPTGYHEQYF. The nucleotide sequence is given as TGTGCCAGCAGTCCCGACCCGACAGGGTACCACGAGCAGTACTTC.